Listed below are T cell receptor beta chains from one sample, sequenced in a study of T-cell reconstitution after alpha-beta-depleted transplantation in children. One entry per CDR3 protein, called by TCRdb with MiXCR from the PCR reads. The sample holds 400,000 to 500,000 distinct CDR3 sequences, around 9.9% seen once. The source material was PBMCs from the stem cell graft donor, sampled from the stem cell graft. Receptor source: a human donor who donated a stem cell graft to a child with acute myeloid leukemia. Both conserved end residues are part of each CDR3. Fields, in order: J gene, V gene, CDR3 protein.

TRBJ1-2	TRBV9	CASSGSLTGGDGYTF
TRBJ2-2	TRBV6-2/TRBV6-3	CASSWLMNTGELFF
TRBJ2-3	TRBV20-1	CSARPPSGGALFLRITQYF
TRBJ2-2	TRBV10-3	CAISESFGGSLANTGELFF
TRBJ1-2	TRBV20-1	CSALSDRGYGYTF
TRBJ2-1	TRBV5-5	CASSAKLVNEQFF
TRBJ1-5	TRBV10-3	CAISVDPSNQPQHF
TRBJ2-7	TRBV20-1	CSAKIPGTIDHEQYF
TRBJ2-5	TRBV4-2	CASSPIGTSGRANQETQYF
TRBJ2-7	TRBV12-3/TRBV12-4	CASWDGGSYEQYF
TRBJ2-3	TRBV9	CASSVETDTQYF
TRBJ1-2	TRBV6-1	CASSERGNSRGYTF
TRBJ2-2	TRBV29-1	CSVRTGSATGELFF
TRBJ2-5	TRBV15	CATSRDSSDAGGGTQYF